One and the same sample provided the 18 T cell receptor beta chains below, sequenced in a study of cytomegalovirus exposure and HLA in healthy donors. The PCR contained 60 Vbeta and 13 Jbeta primers. Data came from immunoSEQ multiplex PCR; TCRdb stores just in-frame clones and leaves some out. Among 200,000 to 250,000 clones listed, around 85% were seen once. Sequenced input: PBMCs. The origin of the receptors is a girl aged 2 to 9 in good health and CMV-seronegative.

This rearrangement joins TRBV19 to TRBJ1-6; TRBD1 matches at 9 bases. J was trimmed by 10 bases and V by 1 base; bases with no gene match: 11. Germline V gives CDR1 LNHDA, CDR2 SQIVND (reference sequence). This CDR3 spans 17 amino acids. The CDR3 region is CASSIVGTGKSYSPLHF. In nucleotides, the CDR3 is TGTGCCAGTAGTATAGTGGGGACAGGGAAGTCGTACTCACCCCTCCACTTT.

J is TRBJ1-2 and V is TRBV30; possibly TRBD1 for D (6 bases). Trimming removed 4 bases from V and 4 bases from J, with 13 bases in between. This CDR3 is built from 13 residues. CDR1 is GTSNPN, CDR2 SVGIG, per germline (reference sequence). CDR3 in amino acids: CAWTPDSFYGYTF. Written as DNA, the CDR3 is TGTGCCTGGACCCCGGACAGTTTCTATGGCTACACCTTC. Complete variable domain (other parts from reference TRBV30 and TRBJ1-2): SQTIHQWPATLVQPVGSPLSLECTVEGTSNPNLYWYRQAAGRGLQLLFYSVGIGQISSEVPQNLSASRPQDRQFILSSKKLLLSDSGFYLCAWTPDSFYGYTFGSGTRLTVV.

This clone was seen more than once but under ten times. V gene TRBV9 combines with J gene TRBJ2-3; D is possibly TRBD1 (5 bases). V gave up 0 bases and J gave up 0 bases, with 8 bases separating them. This CDR3 region has 15 residues. Germline values: CDR1 SGDLS, CDR2 YYNGEE. The DNA of the CDR3 is TGTGCCAGCAGCGTAGATGGGGCTAGCACAGATACGCAGTATTTT. It translates to CASSVDGASTDTQYF.

The count of this clone is one. This rearrangement joins TRBV6-1 to TRBJ1-2; D is undetermined. V lost 1 base and J 8 bases, leaving 5 bases between the germline ends. Looked up from germline, CDR1 is MNHNS and CDR2 is SASEGT. This CDR3 has 11 residues. CDR3 sequence reads: CASSEDRGYTF. CDR3 bases: TGTGCCAGCAGTGAAGACCGGGGCTACACCTTC.

V is TRBV4-1 and J is TRBJ1-1, with 12 bases identical to TRBD1. This CDR3 region has 17 residues. Germline assignment: CDR1 MGHRA and CDR2 YSYEKL. Losses at the gene ends were 4 bases for V and 4 bases for J; bases not matched to a gene: 10. CDR3 sequence reads: CASSPVPGQGAVTEAFF. As DNA, the CDR3 is TGCGCCAGCAGCCCAGTCCCGGGACAGGGGGCGGTCACTGAAGCTTTCTTT.

V is TRBV2 and J is TRBJ1-2; 8 bases are shared with TRBD1. V shed 9 bases and J 8 bases; nucleotides not matched to a gene: 11. CDR3 length equals 13 residues. Germline assignment: CDR1 SNHLY and CDR2 FYNNEI. CDR3 sequence (DNA): TGTGCCAGTAAGAACTCAGGGGGCGGAGGCTACACCTTC. Translating gives CASKNSGGGGYTF.

This clone has a single count. The J gene is TRBJ2-3, the V gene TRBV9; 7 bases fit TRBD2. V shed 3 bases, J shed 2 bases, and the junction held 9 bases outside the gene matches. This CDR3 contains 16 residues. Germline loops: CDR1 SGDLS, CDR2 YYNGEE. Here the CDR3 DNA reads TGTGCCAGCAGCGGAGCCCCGGGGGGTCTCACAGATACGCAGTATTTT. It translates to CASSGAPGGLTDTQYF.

The chain carries TRBV6-6 and TRBJ1-5; D is undetermined. The CDR3 has 14 amino acids. V was cut by 2 bases and J by 1 base, with 6 bases left in between. CDR1 and CDR2 (germline): MNHNY, SVGAGI (reference sequence). CDR3 in amino acids: CASSYIQSNQPQHF. Here the CDR3 DNA reads TGTGCCAGCAGTTACATACAGAGCAATCAGCCCCAGCATTTT.

The chain has TRBV4-1 and TRBJ2-7; possibly TRBD1 for D (6 bases). From germline, CDR1 is MGHRA and CDR2 YSYEKL. This CDR3 is 16 amino acids long. Deletions cut 3 bases from V and 4 bases from J, with 19 bases between. CDR3 in DNA: TGCGCCAGCAGCCAGCGAGTAGGGACACTTCAATACGAGCAGTACTTC. Protein sequence: CASSQRVGTLQYEQYF.

This clone was seen only once. The CDR3 nucleotides read TGTGCCGTCACGTACCTCGGAGGTCTACTGACCGGGGAGCTGTTTTTT. It specifies CAVTYLGGLLTGELFF. The chain couples TRBV10-3 to TRBJ2-2; weak D call: TRBD2 (5 bases). Trimming left V 11 bases short and J 5 bases short, with 24 bases between. The V gene's germline CDR1 is ENHRY and CDR2 SYGVKD. The CDR3 contains 16 residues.

This clone was seen once. The chain recombines TRBV15 with TRBJ2-7; 9 bases fit TRBD1. V lost 0 bases to trimming and J lost 4 bases; unmatched junction nucleotides: 4. The V gene's germline CDR1 is LNHNV and CDR2 YYDKDF (reference sequence). The CDR3 runs to 15 residues. The CDR3 reads CATSRDPGTGYEQYF. The CDR3 DNA reads as TGTGCCACCAGCAGAGACCCGGGGACAGGGTACGAGCAGTACTTC.

V is TRBV6-1 and J is TRBJ2-7, with D unresolved. The germline V gene has CDR1 MNHNS and CDR2 SASEGT. Trimming removed 5 bases at V and 2 bases at J, with 10 bases between. The CDR3 runs 13 residues. CDR3 coding DNA: TGTGCCAGCAGTCCCAGTCCCACCTACGAGCAGTACTTC. As protein: CASSPSPTYEQYF.

In this sample, this clone turned up a few times. V usage is TRBV6-1 and J usage is TRBJ2-1; 11 positions agree with TRBD2. The CDR3 loop spans 20 amino acids. In germline, CDR1 is MNHNS, CDR2 SASEGT. V lost 2 bases, J lost 7 bases, and 19 bases stayed unmatched. The CDR3 coding sequence is TGTGCCAGCAGTGAATTCCCTCCGAAGATACTAGCGGGAGTACGAAATGAGCAGTTCTTC. Its translation: CASSEFPPKILAGVRNEQFF.

The gene calls are TRBV7-9 and TRBJ2-2, with D tentatively TRBD1 (7 bases). V lost 5 bases and J lost 5, with 12 bases in between. This CDR3 is built from 14 residues. Germline-derived CDR1 and CDR2 are SEHNR and FQNEAQ (reference sequence). The CDR3 sequence: CASSRQGGTGELFF. DNA of the CDR3: TGTGCCAGCAGCCGACAGGGAGGAACCGGGGAGCTGTTTTTT.

This chain links TRBV5-4 with TRBJ2-5; TRBD2 matches at 8 bases. Germline assignment: CDR1 SGHNT and CDR2 YYREEE (reference sequence). The CDR3 spans 16 residues. V trimming: 1 base; J trimming: 5 bases; junction bases outside the gene matches: 10. For the CDR3, the DNA is TGTGCCAGCAGCTTGTGGAGCGGGGGCCCGCCGGAGACCCAGTACTTC. This encodes CASSLWSGGPPETQYF.

The chain recombines TRBV27 with TRBJ1-1, with D possibly being TRBD1 (5 bases). Trimming shortened V by 3 bases and J by 1 base, and 6 bases separated the two germline ends. The CDR3 is 13 residues long. Germline V CDR1 and CDR2: MNHEY, SMNVEV (reference sequence). The CDR3 sequence: CASSFTGNTEAFF. The CDR3 DNA reads TGTGCCAGCAGTTTTACAGGGAACACTGAAGCTTTCTTT.

The chain has TRBV7-9 and TRBJ2-3; 7 bases line up with TRBD2. The ends lost 7 bases at V and 0 bases at J; junction bases unmatched: 7. From germline, CDR1 is SEHNR and CDR2 FQNEAQ (reference sequence). The CDR3 covers 15 residues. CDR3 sequence (DNA): TGTGCCAGCACTGTAGCGGGTATTAGCACAGATACGCAGTATTTT. Encoded protein: CASTVAGISTDTQYF.

The chain joins TRBV5-6 to TRBJ1-2; D possibly corresponds to TRBD1 (5 bases). CDR3 length equals 16 residues. Germline V lookup: CDR1 SGHDT, CDR2 YYEEEE. Trimming removed 5 bases at V and 7 bases at J, with 24 bases between. CDR3 DNA: TGTGCCAGCAGTCACCTGACTGCAGGCCGGGGGGGTGGCTACACCTTC. It yields the protein CASSHLTAGRGGGYTF.